The 18 T cell receptor beta chains listed next were all sequenced from one sample in a study of T cell responses to AZD1222 COVID-19 vaccine. Here immunoSEQ multiplex PCR was the method, and the copy in TCRdb shows in-frame clones only, minus some. There are about 100,000 clones in the sample; approximately 87% occur only once, and 3% to 4% lies in the top ten. Sequenced here: peripheral blood, sampled on day 0 of AZD1222 vaccination. The receptors stem from an adult in good health.

This clone was recorded only once. V and J are TRBV24-1 and TRBJ2-7; D is unresolved. With 3 bases removed from V and 6 bases from J, the gap between germline ends came to 11 bases. Germline V lookup: CDR1 KGHDR, CDR2 SFDVKD. The CDR3 contains 13 residues. CDR3 region: CATSDSRQIEQYF. The CDR3 DNA is TGTGCCACCAGTGATAGCAGACAAATCGAGCAGTACTTC.

The chain employs TRBV11-2 and TRBJ1-1; TRBD1 agrees at 9 bases. The CDR3 is 16 amino acids. Germline loops: CDR1 SGHAT, CDR2 FQNNGV. J was trimmed by 2 bases and V by 5 bases; bases with no gene match: 9. CDR3 sequence: CASSPNRGPSNTEAFF. The CDR3 DNA sequence: TGTGCCAGCAGCCCCAACAGGGGGCCCTCTAACACTGAAGCTTTCTTT.

The chain employs TRBV4-3 and TRBJ1-4; D is undetermined. Germline V gene data show CDR1 as LGHNA and CDR2 as YSLEER. This CDR3 is built from 15 residues. Between the trimmed V and J ends, which lost 1 base and 5 bases, there was a span of 11 bases. CDR3 bases: TGCGCCAGCAGCCAAGCGGCGGTAAGAAATGAAAAACTGTTTTTT. Its translation is CASSQAAVRNEKLFF.

V gene TRBV7-2 combines with J gene TRBJ1-3; D remains unclear. The CDR3 runs to 15 residues. The V end lost 5 bases, the J end lost 2 bases, and 13 bases lay between the germline ends. The germline V gene encodes CDR1 SGHTA and CDR2 FQGNSA. CDR3 loop: CASSPEFSTGNTIYF. CDR3 in DNA: TGTGCCAGCAGCCCGGAGTTCTCCACTGGAAACACCATATATTTT.

This chain joins TRBV6-2 or TRBV6-3 and TRBJ1-2; 11 nucleotides line up with TRBD1. CDR1 and CDR2 from the germline V gene are MNHEY and SVGEGT. This CDR3 contains 14 residues. V shed 0 bases and J 12 bases; nucleotides not matched to a gene: 6. CDR3 DNA sequence: TGTGCCAGCAGTTACTCGGGACAGGGGGTCCTCGACACCTTC. Its protein is CASSYSGQGVLDTF.

The rearrangement uses TRBV27 and TRBJ1-4; D is uncertain. Germline V gene data show CDR1 as MNHEY and CDR2 as SMNVEV (reference sequence). The CDR3 sequence is 12 residues long. V was pared by 6 bases and J by 2 bases, with 4 bases between. The CDR3: CASRGTNEKLFF. The DNA of the CDR3 is TGTGCCAGCAGGGGCACTAATGAAAAACTGTTTTTT.

Concerning this clone itself: One end of the junction varies from germline; a read error may be responsible. This chain links TRBV19 with TRBJ2-1, with 12 nucleotides matching TRBD2. The CDR3 is made up of 16 amino acids. Germline CDR1 is LNHDA and CDR2 is SQIVND (reference sequence). CDR3 bases: TGTGCCAGTAGTAGAAAACTAGCGGGGGGCCGATTTGAGCAATTCTTC. Translation: CASSRKLAGGRFEQFF.

The sample holds one count of this clone. This chain connects TRBV11-3 to TRBJ2-1; 11 positions agree with TRBD2. V gave up 1 base and J gave up 9 bases; unmatched junction bases: 2. This CDR3 is 14 amino acids long. Per the germline V gene, CDR1 is SGHNT and CDR2 is YENEEA. The CDR3 DNA is TGTGCCAGCAGCTTAGGACTAGCGGGGAGTGAGCAGTTCTTC. The encoded protein is CASSLGLAGSEQFF.

The chain links TRBV2 to TRBJ1-4; D might be TRBD1 (6 bases). Germline CDR1 SNHLY, CDR2 FYNNEI. The CDR3 totals 14 residues. V was shortened by 7 bases and J by 1 base, with 10 bases between the two germline ends. CDR3 residues: CASNRDLTNEKLFF. The CDR3 nucleotides read TGTGCCAGCAACAGGGACTTAACTAATGAAAAACTGTTTTTT.

This clone was detected once. The rearrangement joins TRBV7-2 to TRBJ2-7; 7 nucleotides agree with TRBD1. V was clipped by 5 bases and J by 6 bases; unmatched bases: 4. This CDR3 is 12 amino acids long. Looked up from germline, CDR1 is SGHTA and CDR2 is FQGNSA. This chain's CDR3 is CASSERTGEQYF. The DNA for the CDR3 is TGTGCCAGCAGCGAAAGGACAGGCGAGCAGTACTTC.

The chain couples TRBV11-2 to TRBJ1-3; D might be TRBD1 (6 bases). This CDR3 is 15 amino acids long. V lost 5 bases to trimming and J lost 1 base, with 12 bases between them. Germline CDR1 is SGHAT and CDR2 is FQNNGV. This CDR3 is CASSPRTGSGNTIYF. The CDR3, as DNA: TGTGCCAGCAGCCCTCGTACAGGGTCTGGAAACACCATATATTTT.

This chain links TRBV19 with TRBJ1-1; 8 bases are shared with TRBD1. Per the germline V gene, CDR1 is LNHDA and CDR2 is SQIVND (reference sequence). Losses at the gene ends were 6 bases for V and 3 bases for J; bases not matched to a gene: 6. The CDR3 is 14 amino acids. CDR3 nucleotides: TGTGCCAGTAGGGAGGGGACAGGATACACTGAAGCTTTCTTT. This gives the protein CASREGTGYTEAFF.

V gene TRBV3-1 (or the pseudogene TRBV3-2) combines with J gene TRBJ2-7; 11 bases are a match to TRBD1. The V segment lost 0 bases and the J segment 5 bases; nucleotides outside the gene matches: 6. This CDR3 contains 16 residues. CDR1 is LGHDT, CDR2 YNNKEL, per germline (reference sequence). The CDR3 DNA sequence: TGTGCCAGCAGCCAAGACGGGACAGGGGGTTTGGACGAGCAGTACTTC. This codes for CASSQDGTGGLDEQYF.

The CDR3 nucleotides read TGTGCCACCAGCAAGGTCGGCGGCATTAACTATGGCTACACCTTC. Its translation is CATSKVGGINYGYTF. V gene TRBV15 combines with J gene TRBJ1-2; D remains unclear. The CDR3 covers 15 residues. Deletions cut 4 bases from V and 1 base from J, with 13 bases between. Germline assignment: CDR1 LNHNV and CDR2 YYDKDF (reference sequence).

CDR3 loop: CASSKGLIPYNEQFF. CDR3 bases: TGTGCCAGTAGTAAGGGACTCATCCCCTACAATGAGCAGTTCTTC. The chain carries TRBV19 and TRBJ2-1; D perhaps matches TRBD2 (6 bases). The CDR3 consists of 15 residues. The V and J ends lost 4 bases and 2 bases respectively, with 12 bases between them. CDR1 LNHDA and CDR2 SQIVND come from the germline V gene (reference sequence).

The gene calls are TRBV6-2 or TRBV6-3 and TRBJ2-5; 7 bases line up with TRBD2. V dropped 0 bases and J dropped 5; count of bases not matched to a gene: 6. The CDR3 has 15 amino acids. The germline V gene has CDR1 MNHEY and CDR2 SVGEGT. In nucleotides, the CDR3 is TGTGCCAGCAGTTACTCCAGGCGGGAGTGGGAGACCCAGTACTTC. This codes for CASSYSRREWETQYF.

The CDR3 is CASSYPDGEQYF. In nucleotides, the CDR3 is TGTGCCAGCAGTTACCCCGACGGCGAGCAGTACTTC. The rearrangement joins TRBV6-6 to TRBJ2-7; D gene uncertain. This CDR3 has 12 amino acids. V lost 2 bases and J 6 bases, leaving 8 bases between the germline ends. CDR1 MNHNY and CDR2 SVGAGI come from the germline V gene (reference sequence).

J is TRBJ1-2 and V is TRBV11-2; D call uncertain. The CDR3 covers 14 residues. Germline lookup yields CDR1 SGHAT and CDR2 FQNNGV. Trimming cost V 5 bases and J 0 bases, with 10 bases left between them. The DNA for the CDR3 is TGTGCCAGCAGCCCGACCGCCGCTAACTATGGCTACACCTTC. Translation: CASSPTAANYGYTF.